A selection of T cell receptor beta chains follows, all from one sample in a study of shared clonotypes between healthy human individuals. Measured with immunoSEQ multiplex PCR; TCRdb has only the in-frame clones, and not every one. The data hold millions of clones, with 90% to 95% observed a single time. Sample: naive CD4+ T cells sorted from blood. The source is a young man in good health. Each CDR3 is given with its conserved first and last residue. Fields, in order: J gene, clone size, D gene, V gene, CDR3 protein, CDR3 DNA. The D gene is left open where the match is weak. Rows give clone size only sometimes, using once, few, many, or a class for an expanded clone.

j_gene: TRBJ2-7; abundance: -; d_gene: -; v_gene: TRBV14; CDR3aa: CASSLIPGQIYEQYF; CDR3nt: TGTGCCAGCAGCCTAATTCCGGGACAAATCTACGAGCAGTACTTC
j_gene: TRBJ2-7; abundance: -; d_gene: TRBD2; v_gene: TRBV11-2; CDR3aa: CASSLLGSGIYEQYF; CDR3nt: TGTGCCAGCAGCTTATTGGGTAGCGGGATCTACGAGCAGTACTTC
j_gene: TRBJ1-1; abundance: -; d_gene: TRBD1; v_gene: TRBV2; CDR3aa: CASSFGQGITEAFF; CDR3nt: TGTGCCAGCAGTTTCGGACAGGGTATCACTGAAGCTTTCTTT
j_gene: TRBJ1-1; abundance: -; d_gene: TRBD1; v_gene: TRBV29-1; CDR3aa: CSVERGRDTEAFF; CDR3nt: TGCAGCGTTGAAAGGGGGCGCGACACTGAAGCTTTCTTT
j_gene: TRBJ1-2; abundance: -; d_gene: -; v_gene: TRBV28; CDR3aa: CASSFGPGGYTF; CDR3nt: TGTGCCAGCAGTTTTGGGCCGGGAGGCTACACCTTC
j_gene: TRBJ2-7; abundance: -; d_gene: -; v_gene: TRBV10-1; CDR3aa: CASSVGLGSEQYF; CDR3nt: TGCGCCAGCAGTGTAGGCCTCGGATCCGAGCAGTACTTC
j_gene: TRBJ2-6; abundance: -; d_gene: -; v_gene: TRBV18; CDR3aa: CASSLVPFSGANVLTF; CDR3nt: TGTGCCAGCTCACTAGTCCCTTTCTCTGGGGCCAACGTCCTGACTTTC
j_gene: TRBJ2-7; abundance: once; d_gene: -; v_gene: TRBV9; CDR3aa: CASSEGPAEHEQYF; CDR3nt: TGTGCCAGCAGCGAAGGTCCGGCGGAACACGAGCAGTACTTC
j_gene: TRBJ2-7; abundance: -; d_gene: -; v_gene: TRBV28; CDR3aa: CASSTPVGRTASEQYF; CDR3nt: TGTGCCAGCAGTACCCCCGTTGGCAGGACAGCGTCCGAGCAGTACTTC
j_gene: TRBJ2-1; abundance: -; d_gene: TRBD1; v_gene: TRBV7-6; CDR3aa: CASSTAGGSYNEQFF; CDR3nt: TGTGCCAGCAGCACCGCAGGGGGCTCCTACAATGAGCAGTTCTTC
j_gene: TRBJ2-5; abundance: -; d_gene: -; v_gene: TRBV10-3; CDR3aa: CAISESPRSLRQETQYF; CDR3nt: TGTGCCATCAGTGAGTCGCCCCGTTCGCTGCGCCAAGAGACCCAGTACTTC
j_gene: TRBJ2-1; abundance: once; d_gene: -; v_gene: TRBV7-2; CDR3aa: CASSLVPGNVAYNEQFF; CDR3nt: TGTGCCAGCAGCTTAGTGCCTGGAAATGTTGCCTACAATGAGCAGTTCTTC
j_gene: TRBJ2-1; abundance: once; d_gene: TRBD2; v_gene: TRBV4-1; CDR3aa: CASSQVGLAGGFYGEQFF; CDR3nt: TGCGCCAGCAGCCAAGTGGGACTAGCGGGAGGATTTTACGGTGAGCAGTTCTTC
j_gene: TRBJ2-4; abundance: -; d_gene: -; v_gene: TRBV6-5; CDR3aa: CASSRGAAENIQYF; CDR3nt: TGTGCCAGCAGTCGGGGGGCCGCGGAAAACATTCAGTACTTC
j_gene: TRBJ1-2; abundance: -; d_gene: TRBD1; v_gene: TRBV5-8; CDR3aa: CASSFRTGNYGYTF; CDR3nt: TGTGCCAGCAGCTTCCGGACAGGGAACTATGGCTACACCTTC
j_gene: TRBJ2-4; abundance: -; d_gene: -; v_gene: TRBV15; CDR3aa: CATSRDLGIAKNIQYF; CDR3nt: TGTGCCACCAGCAGAGATCTGGGAATAGCCAAAAACATTCAGTACTTC
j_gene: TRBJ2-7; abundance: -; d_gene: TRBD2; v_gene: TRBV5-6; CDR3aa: CASSSIGAGDEQYF; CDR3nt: TGTGCCAGCAGCTCCATTGGAGCGGGAGACGAGCAGTACTTC
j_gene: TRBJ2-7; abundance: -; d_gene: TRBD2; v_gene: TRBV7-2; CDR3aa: CASSRPGLAYEQYF; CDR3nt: TGTGCCAGCAGCCGGCCGGGACTAGCCTACGAGCAGTACTTC
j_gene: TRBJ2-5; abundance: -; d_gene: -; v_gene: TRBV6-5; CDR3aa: CASSAGQETQYF; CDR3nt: TGTGCCAGCAGCGCGGGACAAGAGACCCAGTACTTC
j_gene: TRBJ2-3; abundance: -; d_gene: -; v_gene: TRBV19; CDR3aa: CASRKTPGADTQYF; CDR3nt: TGTGCCAGTAGAAAAACCCCAGGAGCAGATACGCAGTATTTT
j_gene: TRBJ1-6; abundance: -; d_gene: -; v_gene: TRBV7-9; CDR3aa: CASSLDGEGSYNSPLHF; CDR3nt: TGTGCCAGCAGCTTAGATGGGGAAGGGTCCTATAATTCACCCCTCCACTTT
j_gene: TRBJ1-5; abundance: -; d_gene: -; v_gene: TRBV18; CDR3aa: CASSPLGGINQPQHF; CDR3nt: TGTGCCAGCTCACCACTGGGGGGCATCAATCAGCCCCAGCATTTT
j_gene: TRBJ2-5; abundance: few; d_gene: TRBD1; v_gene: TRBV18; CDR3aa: CASSPTGKETQYF; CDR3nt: TGTGCCAGCTCACCGACAGGGAAAGAGACCCAGTACTTC
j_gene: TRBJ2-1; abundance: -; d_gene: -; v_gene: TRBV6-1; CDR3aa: CASTRTKVEQFF; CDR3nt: TGTGCCAGCACCCGTACCAAAGTTGAGCAGTTCTTC
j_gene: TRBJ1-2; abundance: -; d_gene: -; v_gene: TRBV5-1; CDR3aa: CASSPGPGDYGYTF; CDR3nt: TGCGCCAGCAGCCCGGGCCCAGGGGACTATGGCTACACCTTC
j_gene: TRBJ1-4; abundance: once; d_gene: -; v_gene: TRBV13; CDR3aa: CASSLGSGGRTNEKLFF; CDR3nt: TGTGCCAGCAGCTTAGGCTCGGGGGGGCGGACTAATGAAAAACTGTTTTTT
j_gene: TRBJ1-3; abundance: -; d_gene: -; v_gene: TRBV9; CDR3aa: CASSKGDTSGNTIYF; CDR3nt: TGTGCCAGCAGCAAGGGGGACACCTCTGGAAACACCATATATTTT
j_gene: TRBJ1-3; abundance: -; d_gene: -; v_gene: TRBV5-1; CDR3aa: CASSSTGSGNTIYF; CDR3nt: TGCGCCAGCAGCTCCACCGGGTCTGGAAACACCATATATTTT
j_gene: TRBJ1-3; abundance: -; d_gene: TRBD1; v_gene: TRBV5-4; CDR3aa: CASSPDREGSGNTIYF; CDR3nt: TGTGCCAGCAGCCCGGACAGGGAAGGCTCTGGAAACACCATATATTTT
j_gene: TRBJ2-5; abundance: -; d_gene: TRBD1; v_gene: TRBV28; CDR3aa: CASSYSQGSTGTQYF; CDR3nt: TGTGCCAGCAGTTATTCACAGGGGTCGACGGGGACCCAGTACTTC
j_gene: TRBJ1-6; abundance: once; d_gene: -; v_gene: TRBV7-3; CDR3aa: CASSPRDGRPLHF; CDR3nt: TGTGCCAGCAGCCCCCGGGACGGCAGACCCCTCCACTTT
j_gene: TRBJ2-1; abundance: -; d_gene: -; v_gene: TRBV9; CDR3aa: CASSVLGTPGNEQFF; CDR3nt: TGTGCCAGCAGCGTCCTCGGGACCCCGGGCAATGAGCAGTTCTTC
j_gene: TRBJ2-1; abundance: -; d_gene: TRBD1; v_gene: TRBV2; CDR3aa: CASRSSGTVYNEQFF; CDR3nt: TGTGCCAGCAGGAGCTCCGGGACAGTCTACAATGAGCAGTTCTTC